Below are 20 T cell receptor beta chains sequenced from a single sample in a study of T cell repertoires and HLA-DP antigens. Sequencing was performed with immunoSEQ multiplex PCR; in TCRdb, only in-frame clones are kept and a portion is missing. This sample has approximately 110,000 clones; 80% to 95% occur once, and the top ten carry under 0.35%. These receptors' antigens are unknown. The sequencing sample was made of CD4+ T cells from PBMCs. The source of these receptors is a young woman in good health and CMV-seronegative.

The chain has TRBV18 and TRBJ2-1; D remains unclear. CDR3 size: 16 residues. Trimming stripped 2 bases from V and 0 bases from J, with 11 bases between. Germline lookup yields CDR1 KGHSH and CDR2 LQKENI. The CDR3 nucleotides are TGTGCCAGCTCACCAAATCTCCAGGCCTCCTACAATGAGCAGTTCTTC. Protein sequence: CASSPNLQASYNEQFF.

The chain couples TRBV27 to TRBJ2-1; TRBD1 matches at 7 bases. The germline CDR1 and CDR2 sequences are MNHEY and SMNVEV (reference sequence). This CDR3 region has 14 residues. V dropped 5 bases and J dropped 4; count of bases not matched to a gene: 5. The CDR3 loop reads CASSRQGSYNEQFF. CDR3 coding DNA: TGTGCCAGCAGTAGACAGGGCTCATACAATGAGCAGTTCTTC.

The table lists this clone with a few counts. Its ends do not fully match the called genes, so a read error is possible. The rearrangement links TRBV10-1 to TRBJ2-7; D ambiguous. This CDR3 is 12 amino acids long. Germline loops: CDR1 WNHNN, CDR2 SYGVQD (reference sequence). The CDR3 DNA sequence: TGCGCCAGCAGTGAGTCGAACTACGGGCAGTACTTC. This translates into CASSESNYGQYF.

The CDR3 DNA follows: TGTGCCAGTAGTATAGAGTGGTTCTGGGACACCTCAGGGAATCAGCCCCAGCATTTT. Residues: CASSIEWFWDTSGNQPQHF. This chain connects TRBV19 to TRBJ1-5, with D possibly TRBD1 on 6 matching bases. The CDR3 contains 19 residues. V lost 0 bases, J lost 4 bases, and 22 bases lay in between. From germline, CDR1 is LNHDA and CDR2 SQIVND (reference sequence).

V gene TRBV5-1 combines with J gene TRBJ2-6; D possibly matches TRBD1 or TRBD2 (5 bases each). This CDR3 region has 16 residues. Trimming left V 4 bases short and J 0 bases short, with 11 bases between. The V gene's germline CDR1 is SGHRS and CDR2 YFSETQ. The CDR3 DNA is TGCGCCAGCAGCCTCGGGGCAATCTCTGGGGCCAACGTCCTGACTTTC. Its protein product is CASSLGAISGANVLTF. The full variable domain, completed using reference TRBV5-1 and TRBJ2-6, is KAGVTQTPRYLIKTRGQQVTLSCSPISGHRSVSWYQQTPGQGLQFLFEYFSETQRNKGNFPGRFSGRQFSNSRSEMNVSTLELGDSALYLCASSLGAISGANVLTFGAGSRLTVL.

The chain links TRBV4-3 to TRBJ2-6; 9 bases agree with TRBD1. CDR1 LGHNA and CDR2 YSLEER come from the germline V gene. CDR3 length equals 18 residues. Trimming took 1 base from V and 2 from J; bases not matched to a gene: 6. CDR3 protein: CASSQGPGTGTGANVLTF. CDR3 nucleotides: TGCGCCAGCAGCCAAGGTCCCGGGACAGGGACTGGGGCCAACGTCCTGACTTTC.

The gene calls are TRBV7-9 and TRBJ2-1; the D is unclear. Germline CDR1 and CDR2: SEHNR and FQNEAQ (reference sequence). Between the trimmed V and J ends, which lost 2 bases and 5 bases, there was a span of 16 bases. This CDR3 region has 16 residues. CDR3 sequence (DNA): TGTGCCAGCAGCTTACCCCGGGCCGGCCCTAACAATGAGCAGTTCTTC. Amino acid sequence: CASSLPRAGPNNEQFF.

This chain connects TRBV7-2 to TRBJ2-7, with TRBD2 matching 11 bases. CDR1 SGHTA and CDR2 FQGNSA come from the germline V gene. V lost 2 bases, J lost 4 bases, and 4 bases stayed unmatched. The CDR3 length is 15 residues. The CDR3 DNA reads as TGTGCCAGCAGCTTAATGGGGACTAGCGGATACGAGCAGTACTTC. As protein: CASSLMGTSGYEQYF.

This clone was detected a few times. The chain is built from TRBV7-9 and TRBJ2-4, with 11 bases lining up with TRBD1. Germline assignment: CDR1 SEHNR and CDR2 FQNEAQ (reference sequence). The V and J ends lost 4 bases and 0 bases, in that order; junction bases with no gene match: 8. The CDR3 loop spans 18 amino acids. The CDR3, as DNA: TGTGCCAGCAGCTCCGGGACAGGGGGGGCTGAAGCCAAAAACATTCAGTACTTC. This encodes CASSSGTGGAEAKNIQYF.

The chain employs TRBV4-3 and TRBJ1-2; maybe TRBD1 (5 bases). This CDR3 comprises 15 residues. Trimming left V 1 base short and J 9 bases short, with 18 bases between. Germline CDR1 LGHNA, CDR2 YSLEER. Written as DNA, the CDR3 is TGCGCCAGCAGCCAAGGTCTAGGGGAGTTTGATCGCTACACCTTC. This encodes CASSQGLGEFDRYTF.

The rearrangement uses TRBV5-1 and TRBJ1-2; 9 positions agree with TRBD1. V dropped 2 bases and J dropped 8; count of bases not matched to a gene: 10. CDR3 length: 15 amino acids. Germline V gene sequence: CDR1 SGHRS, CDR2 YFSETQ. Here the CDR3 DNA reads TGCGCCAGCAGCTTACTATTAACAGGGGGCCGGGGCTACACCTTC. Protein sequence: CASSLLLTGGRGYTF.

This clone was recorded only once. The sample holds other DNA sequences that translate to the same CDR3. V is TRBV6-5 and J is TRBJ1-2; the D gene is possibly TRBD1 (6 bases). With 3 bases removed from V and 3 bases from J, the gap between germline ends came to 11 bases. This CDR3 has 14 amino acids. Germline CDR1 is MNHEY and CDR2 is SVGAGI. CDR3 sequence reads: CASSYGGADYGYTF. CDR3 coding DNA: TGTGCCAGCAGTTATGGGGGCGCGGACTATGGCTACACCTTC.

In this sample, this clone turned up once. The chain carries TRBV30 and TRBJ2-6, with D uncertain. Germline V gene lookup returns CDR1 GTSNPN and CDR2 SVGIG (reference sequence). This CDR3 contains 15 residues. V shed 1 base and J shed 2 bases, with 9 bases lying between them. This CDR3 is CAWSATSPGANVLTF. CDR3 in DNA: TGTGCCTGGAGTGCCACCTCCCCTGGGGCCAACGTCCTGACTTTC.

The chain joins TRBV7-6 to TRBJ2-5, with D possibly matching TRBD1 (6 bases). This CDR3 has 14 residues. V shed 4 bases and J shed 2 bases, with 11 bases lying between them. In germline, CDR1 is SGHVS, CDR2 FNYEAQ. The CDR3 protein is CASSSTGKQETQYF. CDR3 in DNA: TGTGCCAGCAGCTCCACAGGGAAACAAGAGACCCAGTACTTC. Combining the CDR3 with reference TRBV7-6 and TRBJ2-5 gives the whole variable domain GAGVSQSPRYKVTKRGQDVALRCDPISGHVSLYWYRQALGQGPEFLTYFNYEAQQDKSGLPNDRFSAERPEGSISTLTIQRTEQRDSAMYRCASSSTGKQETQYFGPGTRLLVL.

The CDR3 loop reads CASSTRTGPNNEQFF. The DNA for the CDR3 is TGTGCCAGCAGCACGCGAACAGGGCCAAACAATGAGCAGTTCTTC. The chain recombines TRBV7-8 with TRBJ2-1, with D perhaps TRBD1 (6 bases). The CDR3 has 15 amino acids. Per germline, CDR1 SGHVS and CDR2 FQNEAQ. V was trimmed by 5 bases and J by 5 bases, leaving 16 bases between them.

The CDR3 coding sequence is TGTGCCAGCAGTCCATGGGGGAGCGGGGAAGAGACCCAGTACTTC. Translated: CASSPWGSGEETQYF. The V call is TRBV7-2, the J call TRBJ2-5; TRBD2 agrees at 7 bases. The CDR3 length is 15 residues. CDR1 and CDR2 from the germline V gene are SGHTA and FQGNSA. Trimming at V came to 6 bases and at J to 3 bases, leaving 10 bases not matched to a gene.

The V call is TRBV27, the J call TRBJ1-4; D is ambiguous. Trimming cost V 3 bases and J 1 base, with 9 bases left between them. Germline assignment: CDR1 MNHEY and CDR2 SMNVEV (reference sequence). The CDR3 consists of 15 residues. CDR3 sequence: CASSLGRRTNEKLFF. The CDR3 DNA reads TGTGCCAGCAGTTTGGGCCGGCGAACTAATGAAAAACTGTTTTTT.

The chain uses TRBV4-1 and TRBJ2-4, with TRBD1 matching over 9 bases. The V gene end was trimmed by 2 bases and the J gene end by 4 bases; junction bases not matched to a gene: 3. This CDR3 comprises 15 residues. Germline CDR1 and CDR2: MGHRA and YSYEKL. In DNA, the CDR3 is TGCGCCAGCAGCCAACCGGGACAGGGTAAAAACATTCAGTACTTC. Protein product: CASSQPGQGKNIQYF.

This clone was recorded a few times. The V gene is TRBV27, the J gene TRBJ1-2; D is unresolved. Per germline, CDR1 MNHEY and CDR2 SMNVEV (reference sequence). V lost 8 bases to trimming and J lost 1 base, with 14 bases between them. The CDR3 sequence is 14 residues long. DNA of the CDR3: TGTGCCAGCCGGAAGGATCAGCTTAACTATGGCTACACCTTC. Translating gives CASRKDQLNYGYTF.

Details on this clone: The sample contains more than one DNA sequence encoding this CDR3. This rearrangement joins TRBV5-1 to TRBJ2-3; 9 bases agree with TRBD1. CDR3 length equals 13 residues. Trimming cost V 4 bases and J 4 bases; bases outside gene matches: 1. Germline V gene sequence: CDR1 SGHRS, CDR2 YFSETQ. CDR3 in DNA: TGCGCCAGCAGCAGGGACAGGGCAGATACGCAGTATTTT. Translated, it gives CASSRDRADTQYF.